This T cell receptor (beta chain) was found in a study of OX40 agonist ivuxolimab in advanced cancers. Overall study: With a range of roughly 20 to 85, age averaged about 58 years, and nearly 85% were male.

General observations from the study: Clonal expansion from baseline to week 6 occurred in both CD4+ and CD8+ T cells. Expanded clones belonging to CD8+ T cells outnumbered, on average, those of CD4+.

In regard to this clone: Its antigen is not known.

Sequencing used immunoSEQ multiplex PCR; TCRdb keeps in-frame clones, though not all of them. This table has about 59,000 clones, around 90% appearing once. CDR1 SEHNR and CDR2 FQNEAQ come from the germline V gene (reference sequence). The CDR3 covers 15 residues. V was clipped by 5 bases and J by 3 bases; unmatched bases: 7. The rearrangement joins TRBV7-9 to TRBJ2-5, with 9 nucleotides matching TRBD2. This TCR derives from an adult with an advanced solid tumor such as melanoma, head and neck, liver or kidney cancer. The input for sequencing was CD4+ or CD8+ T cells sorted from blood, taken in a trial of the OX40 agonist ivuxolimab. The CDR3 coding sequence is TGTGCCAGCAGCAACCGACTAGCGGAGAAAGAGACCCAGTACTTC. Its protein product is CASSNRLAEKETQYF.